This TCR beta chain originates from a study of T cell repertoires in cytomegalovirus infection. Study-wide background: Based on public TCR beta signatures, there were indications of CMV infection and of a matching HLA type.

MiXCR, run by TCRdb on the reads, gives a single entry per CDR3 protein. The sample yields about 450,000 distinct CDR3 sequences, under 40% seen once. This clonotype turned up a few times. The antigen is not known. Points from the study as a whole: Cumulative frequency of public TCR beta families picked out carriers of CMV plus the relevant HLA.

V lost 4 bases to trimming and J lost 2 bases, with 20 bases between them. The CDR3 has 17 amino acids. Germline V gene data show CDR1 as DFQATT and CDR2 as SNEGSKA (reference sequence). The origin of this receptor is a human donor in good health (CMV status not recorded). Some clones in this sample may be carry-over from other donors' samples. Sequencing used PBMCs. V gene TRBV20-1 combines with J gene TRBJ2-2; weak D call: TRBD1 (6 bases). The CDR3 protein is CSATDPARGRNTGELFF. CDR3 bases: TGCAGTGCTACCGACCCCGCCAGGGGCCGAAACACCGGGGAGCTGTTTTTT.